This TCR beta chain was profiled in a study of blood T cell repertoires in COVID-19. Study information: The United States, Italy and Spain supplied acute and convalescent COVID-19 samples. The cDNA or gDNA used as material had been derived from T cells, B-cell-depleted T cells, or PBMCs.

This clone was counted once. Clones were sequenced by immunoSEQ multiplex PCR, and TCRdb holds only the in-frame ones, with some missing. The sample comprises around 340,000 clones, 80% to 90% of which are singletons, and 2.5% to 3.5% rests with the top ten. The receptor's source is a man aged 30 to 45 with active or convalescent COVID-19. Material: peripheral blood.

The CDR3 here is CASTAGGTDTQYF. The DNA for the CDR3 is TGTGCCAGCACGGCGGGGGGCACAGATACGCAGTATTTT. This chain uses TRBV2 with TRBJ2-3, with TRBD2 identical over 7 bases. Germline V gives CDR1 SNHLY, CDR2 FYNNEI. The trim removed 7 bases at V and 1 base at J, leaving 2 bases unmatched. The CDR3 is made up of 13 amino acids.